This TCR beta chain was obtained from a study of T-cell memory formation after mild COVID-19. Study-level background: TCR clusters mostly belonged to single donors. Study results and limitations: Day 15 to 85 contractors were CD4/CD8 balanced; later expanders leaned CD4+. Second-wave clones that peaked on day 37 lacked confirmed SARS-CoV-2 specificity.

As regards this clonotype: Its target is unknown.

5'RACE, which relied on constant-segment primers, yielded TCR alpha and TCR beta cDNA libraries carrying sample barcodes and UMIs. TCRdb itself ran the 5' RACE reads through MiXCR, one entry per CDR3 protein. The sample shows around 200,000 distinct CDR3 sequences, over 9.5% of them seen only once. The CDR3 contains 13 residues. With V trimmed by 1 base and J by 11 bases, 5 bases remained unmatched. The germline V gene has CDR1 LGHNA and CDR2 YSLEER. V gene TRBV4-3 combines with J gene TRBJ2-3; 8 bases are a match to TRBD2. The sample was PBMCs or a T cell subset sorted from them (not recorded which). The clonotype originates from a man aged 18 to 30 who had mild COVID-19 (a few samples of this study predate the infection). Cell type and time point are not known. Written as DNA, the CDR3 is TGCGCCAGCAGCCAAGCGGCTAGCGGGCGGCAGTATTTT. Its protein product is CASSQAASGRQYF.